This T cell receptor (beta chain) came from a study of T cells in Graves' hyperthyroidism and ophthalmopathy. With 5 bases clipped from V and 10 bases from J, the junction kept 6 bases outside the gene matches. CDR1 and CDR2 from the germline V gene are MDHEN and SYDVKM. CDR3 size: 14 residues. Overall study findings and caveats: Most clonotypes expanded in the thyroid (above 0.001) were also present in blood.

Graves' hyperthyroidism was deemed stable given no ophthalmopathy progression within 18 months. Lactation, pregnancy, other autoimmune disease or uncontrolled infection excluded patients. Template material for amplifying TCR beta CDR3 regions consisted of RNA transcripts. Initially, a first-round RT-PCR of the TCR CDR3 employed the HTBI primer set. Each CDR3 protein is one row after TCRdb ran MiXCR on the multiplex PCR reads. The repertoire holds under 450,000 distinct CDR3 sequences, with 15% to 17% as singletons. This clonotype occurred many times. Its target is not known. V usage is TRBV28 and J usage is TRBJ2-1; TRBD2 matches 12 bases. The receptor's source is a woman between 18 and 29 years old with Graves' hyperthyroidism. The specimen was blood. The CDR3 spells CASSLAGGPGEQFF. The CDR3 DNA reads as TGTGCCAGCAGTCTAGCGGGAGGGCCTGGGGAGCAGTTCTTC.